There are many counts of the clone carrying this T cell receptor beta chain. Antigen specificity is unknown. The germline CDR1 and CDR2 sequences are KGHSH and LQKENI. V dropped 2 bases and J dropped 3; count of bases not matched to a gene: 5. The CDR3 covers 15 residues. The entry originates in a study of early T cells in non-severe SARS-CoV-2 infection. Across the whole study: It was bulk RNA from unsorted whole blood that was sequenced, and the chains were unpaired. Study observations and caveats: Database matching using VDJdb favored anti-spike CD8 responses, with private and CD4 specificities left missing.

Unique molecular identifiers were affixed to single, distinct cDNA molecules. TCRdb re-derived calls from the 5' RACE reads in MiXCR, one entry per CDR3 protein. In the table there are tens of thousands of distinct CDR3 sequences, around an eighth of which are singletons. The receptor was isolated from an adult who was a healthcare worker with PCR-confirmed SARS-CoV-2 infection or an uninfected control (not recorded which). The chain couples TRBV18 to TRBJ2-7; TRBD2 matches at 9 bases. The material sequenced was whole blood. CDR3 sequence: CASSPMASGDYEQYF. The DNA of the CDR3 is TGTGCCAGCTCACCAATGGCTAGCGGGGACTACGAGCAGTACTTC. Drawing the rest from reference TRBV18 and TRBJ2-7, the complete variable domain is NAGVMQNPRHLVRRRGQEARLRCSPMKGHSHVYWYRQLPEEGLKFMVYLQKENIIDESGMPKERFSAEFPKEGPSILRIQQVVRGDSAAYFCASSPMASGDYEQYFGPGTRLTVT.